The T cell receptor beta chain described here comes from a study of cytomegalovirus exposure and HLA in healthy donors. Study outcomes and limitations: Later on, analysis showed that most CMV-associated TCR beta chains appeared to be HLA-restricted. Three chains tied to CMV proved CMV antigen-specific in vitro.

Trimming cost V 5 bases and J 6 bases; bases outside gene matches: 0. CDR3 length equals 10 residues. CDR1 is DFQATT, CDR2 SNEGSKA, per germline (reference sequence). PCR amplification relied on 60 Vbeta primers (plus 13 Jbeta primers). The method was immunoSEQ multiplex PCR; TCRdb's version includes in-frame clones alone and lacks a portion of them. This sample has some 130,000 clones, with approximately 81% found just once. Concerning this clone itself: Its antigen is unidentified.

Sequencing was performed on PBMCs. V gene TRBV20-1 combines with J gene TRBJ1-1, with 7 nucleotides matching TRBD1. The clonotype comes from a young man in good health and CMV-seronegative. CDR3 amino acids: CSAGTAEAFF. The CDR3 nucleotides are TGCAGTGCTGGGACAGCTGAAGCTTTCTTT.